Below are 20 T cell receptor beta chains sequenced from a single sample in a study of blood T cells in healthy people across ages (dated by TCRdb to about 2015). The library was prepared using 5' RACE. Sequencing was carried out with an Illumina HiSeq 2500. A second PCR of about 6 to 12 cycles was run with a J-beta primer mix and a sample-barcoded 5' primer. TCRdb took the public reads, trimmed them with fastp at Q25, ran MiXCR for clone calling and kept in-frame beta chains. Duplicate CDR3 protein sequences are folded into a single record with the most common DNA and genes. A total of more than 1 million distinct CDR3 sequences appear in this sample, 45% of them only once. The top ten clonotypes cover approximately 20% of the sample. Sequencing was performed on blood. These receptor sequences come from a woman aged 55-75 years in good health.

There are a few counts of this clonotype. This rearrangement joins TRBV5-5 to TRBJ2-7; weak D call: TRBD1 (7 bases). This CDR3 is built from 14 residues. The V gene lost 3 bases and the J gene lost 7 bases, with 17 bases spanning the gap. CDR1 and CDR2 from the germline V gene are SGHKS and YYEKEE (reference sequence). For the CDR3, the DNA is TGTGCCAGCAGCTCGCGGGGACAGAACAATGAGCAGTACTTC. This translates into CASSSRGQNNEQYF.

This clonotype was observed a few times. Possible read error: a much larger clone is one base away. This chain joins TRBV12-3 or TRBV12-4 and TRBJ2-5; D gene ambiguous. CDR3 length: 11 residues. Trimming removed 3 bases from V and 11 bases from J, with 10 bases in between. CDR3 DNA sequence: TGTGCCAGCAGTTTTTACAATGAGCAGTACTTC. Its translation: CASSFYNEQYF.

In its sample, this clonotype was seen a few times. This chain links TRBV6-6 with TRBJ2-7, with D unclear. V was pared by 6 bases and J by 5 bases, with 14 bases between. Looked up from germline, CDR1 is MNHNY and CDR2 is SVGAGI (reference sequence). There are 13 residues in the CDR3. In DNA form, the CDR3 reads TGTGCCAGCAGACAGACCTCTAGGAACGAGCAGTACTTC. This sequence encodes CASRQTSRNEQYF.

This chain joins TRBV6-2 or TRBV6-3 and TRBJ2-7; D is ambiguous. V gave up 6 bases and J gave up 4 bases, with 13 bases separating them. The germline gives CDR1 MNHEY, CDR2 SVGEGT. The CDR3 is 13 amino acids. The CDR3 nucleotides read TGTGCCAGCAGCCCCAGGAGACGATACGAGCAGTACTTC. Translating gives CASSPRRRYEQYF.

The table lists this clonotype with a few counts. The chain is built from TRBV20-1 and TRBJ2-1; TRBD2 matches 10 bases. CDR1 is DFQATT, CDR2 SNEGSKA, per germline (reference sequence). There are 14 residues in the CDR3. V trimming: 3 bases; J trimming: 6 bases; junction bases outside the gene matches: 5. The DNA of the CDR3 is TGCAGTGCTAGGGAGCTAGCGGGAGTCAATGAGCAGTTCTTC. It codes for CSARELAGVNEQFF.

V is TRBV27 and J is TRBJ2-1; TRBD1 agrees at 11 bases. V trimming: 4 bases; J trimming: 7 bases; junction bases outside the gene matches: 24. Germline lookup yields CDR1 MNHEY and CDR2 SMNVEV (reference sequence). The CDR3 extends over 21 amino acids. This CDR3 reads CASSSKNGQGARWVRGNEQFF. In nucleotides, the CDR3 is TGTGCCAGCAGTTCAAAAAACGGACAGGGGGCGCGTTGGGTCCGGGGTAATGAGCAGTTCTTC.

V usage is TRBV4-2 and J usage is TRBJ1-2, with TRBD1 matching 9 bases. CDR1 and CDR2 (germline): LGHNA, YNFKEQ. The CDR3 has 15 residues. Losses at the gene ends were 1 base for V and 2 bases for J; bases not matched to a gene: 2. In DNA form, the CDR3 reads TGTGCCAGCAGCCAAGTTGGACAGGGGAACTATGGCTACACCTTC. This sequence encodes CASSQVGQGNYGYTF.

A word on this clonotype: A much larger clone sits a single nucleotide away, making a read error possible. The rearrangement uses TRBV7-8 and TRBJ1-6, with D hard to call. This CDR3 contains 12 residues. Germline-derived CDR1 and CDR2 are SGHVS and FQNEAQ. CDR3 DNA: TGTGTCAGCAGCTTAGATAATTCACCCCTCCACTTT. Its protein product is CVSSLDNSPLHF. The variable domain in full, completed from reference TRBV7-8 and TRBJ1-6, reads GAGVSQSPRYKVAKRGQDVALRCDPISGHVSLFWYQQALGQGPEFLTYFQNEAQLDKSGLPSDRFFAERPEGSVSTLKIQRTQQEDSAVYLCVSSLDNSPLHFGNGTRLTVT.

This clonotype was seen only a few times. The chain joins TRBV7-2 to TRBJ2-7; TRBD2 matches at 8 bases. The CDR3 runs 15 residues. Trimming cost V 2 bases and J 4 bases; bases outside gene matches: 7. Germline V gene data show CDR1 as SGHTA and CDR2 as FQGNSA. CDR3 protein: CASSLRGGARYEQYF. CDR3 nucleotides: TGTGCCAGCAGCTTACGGGGGGGGGCGCGGTACGAGCAGTACTTC.

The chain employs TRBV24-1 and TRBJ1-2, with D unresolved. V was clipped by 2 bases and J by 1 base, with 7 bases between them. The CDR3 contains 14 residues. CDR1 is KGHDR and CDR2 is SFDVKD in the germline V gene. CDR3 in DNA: TGTGCCACCAGTGATTCGGGGAATAACTATGGCTACACCTTC. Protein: CATSDSGNNYGYTF.

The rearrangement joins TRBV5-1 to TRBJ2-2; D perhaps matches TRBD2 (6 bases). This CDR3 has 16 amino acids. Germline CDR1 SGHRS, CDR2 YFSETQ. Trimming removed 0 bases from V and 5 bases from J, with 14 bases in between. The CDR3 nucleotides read TGCGCCAGCAGCTTGGAGGTCGGGAGTGGAACCGGGGAGCTGTTTTTT. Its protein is CASSLEVGSGTGELFF.

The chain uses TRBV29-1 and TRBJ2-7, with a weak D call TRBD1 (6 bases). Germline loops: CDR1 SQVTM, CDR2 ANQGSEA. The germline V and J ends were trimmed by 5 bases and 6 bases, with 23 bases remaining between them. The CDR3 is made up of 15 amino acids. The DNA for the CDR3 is TGCAGCGTTCACGCGGTGGGGGCGCAAGGGGGCGAGCAGTACTTC. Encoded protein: CSVHAVGAQGGEQYF.

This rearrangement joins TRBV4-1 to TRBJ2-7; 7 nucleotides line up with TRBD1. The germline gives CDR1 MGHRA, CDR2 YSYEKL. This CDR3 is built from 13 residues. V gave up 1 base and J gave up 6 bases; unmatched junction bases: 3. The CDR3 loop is CASSQVPGGEQYF. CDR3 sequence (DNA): TGCGCCAGCAGCCAAGTCCCAGGGGGCGAGCAGTACTTC.

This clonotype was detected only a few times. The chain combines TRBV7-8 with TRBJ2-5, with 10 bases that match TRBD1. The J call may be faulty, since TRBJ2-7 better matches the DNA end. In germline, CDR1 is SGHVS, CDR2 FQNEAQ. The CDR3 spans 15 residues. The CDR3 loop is CASSSTGTGVGEQYF. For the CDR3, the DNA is TGTGCCAGCAGCTCCACCGGGACAGGGGTTGGCGAGCAGTACTTC.

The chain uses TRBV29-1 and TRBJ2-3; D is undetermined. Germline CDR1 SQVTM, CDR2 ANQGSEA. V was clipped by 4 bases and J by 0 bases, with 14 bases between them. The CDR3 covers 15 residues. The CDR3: CSVAATDTSTDTQYF. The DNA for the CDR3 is TGCAGCGTTGCAGCTACAGATACTAGCACAGATACGCAGTATTTT.

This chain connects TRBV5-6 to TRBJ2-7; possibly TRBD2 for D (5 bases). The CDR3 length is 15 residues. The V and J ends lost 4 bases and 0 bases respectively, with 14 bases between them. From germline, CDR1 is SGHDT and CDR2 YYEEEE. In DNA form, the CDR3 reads TGTGCCAGCAGCAGGGAGAGACAAAGCTCCTACGAGCAGTACTTC. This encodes CASSRERQSSYEQYF.

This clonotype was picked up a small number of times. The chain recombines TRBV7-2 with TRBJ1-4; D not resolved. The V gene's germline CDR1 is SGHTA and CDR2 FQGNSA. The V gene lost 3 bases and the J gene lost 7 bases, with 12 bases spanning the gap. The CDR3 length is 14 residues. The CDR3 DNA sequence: TGTGCCAGCAGCTTTCAAGTGGGTTTTGAAAAACTGTTTTTT. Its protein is CASSFQVGFEKLFF.

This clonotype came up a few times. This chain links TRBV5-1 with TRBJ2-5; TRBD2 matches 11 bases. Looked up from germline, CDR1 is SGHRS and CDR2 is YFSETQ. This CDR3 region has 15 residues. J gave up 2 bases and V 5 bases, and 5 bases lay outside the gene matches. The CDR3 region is CASRYGTSGQETQYF. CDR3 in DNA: TGCGCCAGCAGGTACGGGACTAGCGGACAAGAGACCCAGTACTTC.

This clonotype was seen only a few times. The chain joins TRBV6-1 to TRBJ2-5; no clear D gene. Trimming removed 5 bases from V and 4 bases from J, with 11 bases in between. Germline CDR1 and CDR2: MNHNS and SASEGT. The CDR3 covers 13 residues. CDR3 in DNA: TGTGCCAGCAGTCCTTTATCGGTAGAGACCCAGTACTTC. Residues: CASSPLSVETQYF.

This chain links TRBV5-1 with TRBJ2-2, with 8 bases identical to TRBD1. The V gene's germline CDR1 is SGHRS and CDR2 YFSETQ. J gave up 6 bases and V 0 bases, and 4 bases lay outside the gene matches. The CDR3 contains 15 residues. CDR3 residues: CASSLGGQGPGELFF. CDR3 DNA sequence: TGCGCCAGCAGCTTGGGAGGACAGGGACCCGGGGAGCTGTTTTTT.